This T cell receptor beta chain emerged from a study of OX40 agonist ivuxolimab in advanced cancers. Study summary: With ivuxolimab, an agonistic anti-OX40 (CD134) antibody, patients were treated.

V was cut by 6 bases and J by 3 bases, with 14 bases left in between. There are 15 residues in the CDR3. Germline V lookup: CDR1 KGHSH, CDR2 LQKENI. Here immunoSEQ multiplex PCR was the method, and the copy in TCRdb shows in-frame clones only, minus some. The sample yields 80,000 or so clones, more than 80% seen once. The source is an adult with an advanced solid tumor such as melanoma, head and neck, liver or kidney cancer. The sample was CD4+ or CD8+ T cells sorted from blood, taken in a trial of the OX40 agonist ivuxolimab. The rearrangement uses TRBV18 and TRBJ2-2; possibly TRBD2 for D (5 bases). The CDR3 coding sequence is TGTGCCAGCTCGGAGGTCCGGGGAGACACCGGGGAGCTGTTTTTT. It translates to CASSEVRGDTGELFF. Full variable domain (missing parts from reference TRBV18 and TRBJ2-2): NAGVMQNPRHLVRRRGQEARLRCSPMKGHSHVYWYRQLPEEGLKFMVYLQKENIIDESGMPKERFSAEFPKEGPSILRIQQVVRGDSAAYFCASSEVRGDTGELFFGEGSRLTVL.